These 24 T cell receptor beta chains originate from one sample sequenced in a study of T cell repertoires in cytomegalovirus infection. These TCRs' antigens remain unknown. TCRdb redid the calling of the reads with MiXCR, one entry per CDR3 protein. The sample includes roughly 570,000 distinct CDR3 sequences, just under 40% of them seen just once. Material: cultured PBMCs, obtained from culture after CMV antigen stimulation. These receptor sequences come from a human donor in good health (CMV status not recorded). Some clones in this sample may be carry-over from other donors' samples.

The chain combines TRBV19 with TRBJ2-1; 10 nucleotides line up with TRBD1. The V gene's germline CDR1 is LNHDA and CDR2 SQIVND (reference sequence). V was clipped by 9 bases and J by 4 bases; unmatched bases: 12. The length of the CDR3 is 16 residues. The CDR3 DNA follows: TGTGCCAGCCGTCGGACAGGGGGAAATACATACAATGAGCAGTTCTTC. Its protein product is CASRRTGGNTYNEQFF. Supplemented by reference TRBV19 and TRBJ2-1, the full variable domain reads DGGITQSPKYLFRKEGQNVTLSCEQNLNHDAMYWYRQDPGQGLRLIYYSQIVNDFQKGDIAEGYSVSREKKESFPLTVTSAQKNPTAFYLCASRRTGGNTYNEQFFGPGTRLTVL.

This clonotype was recorded at least ten times. The chain combines TRBV6-1 with TRBJ2-7, with unresolved D. CDR3 size: 13 residues. CDR1 and CDR2 (germline): MNHNS, SASEGT. V was clipped by 5 bases and J by 1 base, with 9 bases between them. The CDR3 reads CASSYGQSYEQYF. CDR3 nucleotide sequence: TGTGCCAGCAGTTATGGGCAGTCCTACGAGCAGTACTTC.

The V and J genes are TRBV20-1 and TRBJ1-5, with unresolved D. CDR1 and CDR2 (germline): DFQATT, SNEGSKA (reference sequence). The CDR3 has 15 amino acids. With 0 bases removed from V and 7 bases from J, the gap between germline ends came to 16 bases. The CDR3, as DNA: TGCAGTGCTAGAGATCCCGCAGGCTCGAAGCAGCCCCAGCATTTT. This translates into CSARDPAGSKQPQHF.

This clonotype was seen more than once but under ten times. Sequence at one end of the junction differs from germline and may be a read error. This chain joins TRBV14 and TRBJ2-4; no definite D call. CDR3 size: 12 residues. The germline gives CDR1 SGHDN, CDR2 FVKESK. The CDR3 loop is CASSQARNIQYF. The CDR3 nucleotides read TGTGCCAGCAGCCAGGCCAGAAACATTCAGTACTTC.

The rearrangement joins TRBV7-2 to TRBJ2-5, with 9 bases matching TRBD1. This CDR3 is built from 16 residues. Germline trimming cut 1 base from V and 1 base from J; bases unmatched to any gene: 4. Germline V lookup: CDR1 SGHTA, CDR2 FQGNSA. CDR3 protein: CASSLVDRGSQETQYF. CDR3 DNA: TGTGCCAGCAGCTTAGTCGACAGGGGGTCCCAAGAGACCCAGTACTTC.

This clonotype showed up just a few times. The CDR3 nucleotides read TGTGCCAGCAGTTTAGAGGTCACCCGAGACGGAAACACCATATATTTT. It encodes CASSLEVTRDGNTIYF. V usage is TRBV12-3 or TRBV12-4 and J usage is TRBJ1-3; D gene unclear. This CDR3 has 16 amino acids. Trimming took 1 base from V and 4 from J, leaving 14 bases between them.

Many counts were recorded for this clonotype. The chain combines TRBV12-3 or TRBV12-4 with TRBJ2-4; D is undetermined. The ends were cut back, 6 bases at V and 0 bases at J, with 9 bases in the middle. The CDR3 has 14 amino acids. The chain's CDR3 is CASSWSSAKNIQYF. For the CDR3, the DNA is TGTGCCAGCAGCTGGAGTTCAGCCAAAAACATTCAGTACTTC.

On this clonotype: One end of the junction is discordant with germline, which a read error may explain. This chain joins TRBV7-2 and TRBJ1-3; D unresolved. CDR3 size: 14 residues. Germline lookup yields CDR1 SGHTA and CDR2 FQGNSA. The CDR3 region has the DNA TGTGCCGGCAGCTTAGCCACCTCTGGAAACACCATATATTTT. Encoded protein: CAGSLATSGNTIYF. The complete variable domain, with remaining parts taken from reference TRBV7-2 and TRBJ1-3, reads GAGVSQSPSNKVTEKGKDVELRCDPISGHTALYWYRQSLGQGLEFLIYFQGNSAPDKSGLPSDRFSAERTGGSVSTLTIQRTQQEDSAVYLCAGSLATSGNTIYFGEGSWLTVV.

The V and J genes are TRBV6-2 or TRBV6-3 and TRBJ2-1; 13 bases agree with TRBD2. The CDR3 covers 15 residues. J lost 6 bases, V lost 4 bases, and 3 bases had no gene match. The germline V gene encodes CDR1 MNHEY and CDR2 SVGEGT. This CDR3 reads CASSFGLAGVNEQFF. The CDR3 region has the DNA TGTGCCAGCAGTTTTGGACTAGCGGGGGTCAATGAGCAGTTCTTC.

In this sample, this clonotype turned up a few times. The V gene is TRBV5-6, the J gene TRBJ2-1, with D unclear. V shed 3 bases and J shed 10 bases, with 14 bases lying between them. The germline gives CDR1 SGHDT, CDR2 YYEEEE. The CDR3 runs to 13 residues. The CDR3 DNA reads TGTGCCAGCAGCTCCTACCGGACCCTCGAGCAGTTCTTC. Protein: CASSSYRTLEQFF.

This chain connects TRBV11-2 to TRBJ1-6; possible D gene TRBD1, 6 bases. The length of the CDR3 is 18 residues. Trimming pared 11 bases from V and 4 bases from J, leaving 27 bases between. Germline V CDR1 and CDR2: SGHAT, FQNNGV. Written as DNA, the CDR3 is TGTGCCCCACGTCTCCCCGGACAGAGAAACTCTTATAATTCACCCCTCCACTTT. Protein sequence: CAPRLPGQRNSYNSPLHF.

The chain combines TRBV7-2 with TRBJ2-1; 7 bases map to TRBD2. J was trimmed by 1 base and V by 0 bases; bases with no gene match: 0. CDR3 length: 15 amino acids. The germline gives CDR1 SGHTA, CDR2 FQGNSA. This chain's CDR3 is CASSLAAGSYNEQFF. The CDR3 DNA is TGTGCCAGCAGCTTAGCAGCGGGATCCTACAATGAGCAGTTCTTC.

There are a few counts of this clonotype. The chain joins TRBV6-1 to TRBJ2-3; D uncertain. Germline loops: CDR1 MNHNS, CDR2 SASEGT. This CDR3 region has 14 residues. V lost 5 bases, J lost 0 bases, and 9 bases lay in between. This chain's CDR3 is CASSSEDSTDTQYF. The CDR3, as DNA: TGTGCCAGCAGTTCCGAGGACAGCACAGATACGCAGTATTTT.

This clonotype has a handful of counts. The chain combines TRBV11-2 with TRBJ2-1; 8 positions match TRBD2. Germline CDR1 and CDR2: SGHAT and FQNNGV. There are 16 residues in the CDR3. V dropped 5 bases and J dropped 4; count of bases not matched to a gene: 10. CDR3 residues: CASSQDRTSTYNEQFF. CDR3 sequence (DNA): TGTGCCAGCAGCCAAGATCGGACTAGCACATACAATGAGCAGTTCTTC.

This clonotype was observed a handful of times. CDR3 DNA sequence: TGTGCCATCAGTGAGTGGTCACTAGCGGAGAGGAATGAGCAGTTCTTC. It specifies CAISEWSLAERNEQFF. The chain couples TRBV10-3 to TRBJ2-1; 8 positions agree with TRBD2. The CDR3 is 16 amino acids. The germline V gene has CDR1 ENHRY and CDR2 SYGVKD. With V trimmed by 1 base and J by 7 bases, 9 bases remained unmatched.

The CDR3 nucleotides read TGCAGTGCTAGAGTCAGACTAGCGGAGGCCTACAATGAGCAGTTCTTC. Translating gives CSARVRLAEAYNEQFF. V gene TRBV20-1 combines with J gene TRBJ2-1; TRBD2 aligns across 9 bases. CDR3 length: 16 residues. From germline, CDR1 is DFQATT and CDR2 SNEGSKA (reference sequence). V trimming: 1 base; J trimming: 2 bases; junction bases outside the gene matches: 6.

V and J are TRBV9 and TRBJ1-6; 8 bases align to TRBD1. In germline, CDR1 is SGDLS, CDR2 YYNGEE. Losses at the gene ends were 1 base for V and 9 bases for J; bases not matched to a gene: 9. The CDR3 extends over 16 amino acids. The CDR3 loop reads CASSVPGQGGSSPLHF. As DNA, the CDR3 is TGTGCCAGCAGCGTACCTGGACAGGGAGGGAGTTCACCCCTCCACTTT. The complete variable domain, with remaining parts taken from reference TRBV9 and TRBJ1-6, reads DSGVTQTPKHLITATGQRVTLRCSPRSGDLSVYWYQQSLDQGLQFLIQYYNGEERAKGNILERFSAQQFPDLHSELNLSSLELGDSALYFCASSVPGQGGSSPLHFGNGTRLTVT.

The chain employs TRBV7-2 and TRBJ2-3; D gene ambiguous. Per germline, CDR1 SGHTA and CDR2 FQGNSA. The V and J ends lost 5 bases and 3 bases respectively, with 21 bases between them. The CDR3 has 17 amino acids. This CDR3 reads CASSVQPYSKMTDTQYF. CDR3 DNA sequence: TGTGCCAGCAGCGTCCAACCCTACAGCAAAATGACAGATACGCAGTATTTT.

A few counts support this clonotype. V is TRBV30 and J is TRBJ1-4; unclear D gene. The CDR3 totals 14 residues. V lost 0 bases and J 6 bases, leaving 11 bases between the germline ends. CDR1 and CDR2 (germline): GTSNPN, SVGIG (reference sequence). In DNA, the CDR3 is TGTGCCTGGAGTGTACGCATGGGTGATGAAAAACTGTTTTTT. It specifies CAWSVRMGDEKLFF. The whole variable domain, filled in from reference TRBV30 and TRBJ1-4, reads SQTIHQWPATLVQPVGSPLSLECTVEGTSNPNLYWYRQAAGRGLQLLFYSVGIGQISSEVPQNLSASRPQDRQFILSSKKLLLSDSGFYLCAWSVRMGDEKLFFGSGTQLSVL.

This clonotype has just a few counts. V is TRBV12-3 or TRBV12-4 and J is TRBJ2-7, with TRBD1 matching over 9 bases. V was clipped by 3 bases and J by 6 bases; unmatched bases: 3. The CDR3 consists of 13 residues. The CDR3 region has the DNA TGTGCCAGCAGTTTCGACAGGGGGTCCGAGCAGTACTTC. The encoded protein is CASSFDRGSEQYF.

The chain links TRBV5-1 to TRBJ2-1; D is unresolved. V shed 0 bases and J shed 5 bases, with 9 bases lying between them. The V gene's germline CDR1 is SGHRS and CDR2 YFSETQ. The CDR3 runs 14 residues. This CDR3 reads CASSLVAENNEQFF. CDR3 nucleotides: TGCGCCAGCAGCTTGGTGGCAGAGAACAATGAGCAGTTCTTC.

This sequence joins TRBV4-2 and TRBJ2-3, with TRBD2 identical over 7 bases. V lost 0 bases to trimming and J lost 1 base; unmatched junction nucleotides: 4. CDR1 and CDR2 (germline): LGHNA, YNFKEQ. This CDR3 region has 16 residues. CDR3 DNA: TGTGCCAGCAGCCAAGAGGTGGGAGGGGGCACAGATACGCAGTATTTT. Protein: CASSQEVGGGTDTQYF.

The CDR3 loop is CASRDARASRYEQYF. The CDR3 DNA follows: TGTGCCAGTAGAGATGCGAGGGCGTCACGCTACGAGCAGTACTTC. The rearrangement uses TRBV19 and TRBJ2-7; D possibly corresponds to TRBD2 (5 bases). V was pared by 6 bases and J by 3 bases, with 18 bases between. Germline CDR1 and CDR2: LNHDA and SQIVND (reference sequence). This CDR3 has 15 residues.

The chain uses TRBV9 and TRBJ2-1, with 15 bases fitting TRBD2. Trimming removed 3 bases from V and 8 bases from J; junction bases left unmatched: 3. Germline CDR1 and CDR2: SGDLS and YYNGEE. This CDR3 region has 15 residues. The CDR3 coding sequence is TGTGCCAGCAGCGGGACTAGCGGGAGGGTCGATGAGCAGTTCTTC. Residues: CASSGTSGRVDEQFF.